What follows is one TCR beta chain and its context. The sample holds one count of this clonotype. Its antigen has not been determined. Base qualities are missing; no much larger clone stands one base away. The library came from 5' RACE. Sequenced using an Illumina HiSeq 2500. The second PCR ran for about 7 to 11 cycles and used a J-beta primer mix along with a sample-barcoded 5' primer. A unique molecular identifier was introduced onto each TCR beta cDNA molecule by a template-switch 5' adaptor carrying 12 random nucleotides. Each sample yielded at least 2.5 million CDR3-containing paired-end reads. First-strand cDNA synthesis was performed from all RNA using the Mint cDNA synthesis kit, with priming by a TRBC-specific oligonucleotide. After uracil-DNA glycosylase treatment, a first 18-cycle PCR used universal primers M1SS and BC2_uni_R on all cDNA. The original methods were these. For normalization, 1 million high-quality reads, each with a distinct molecular identifier, were randomly selected from each sample. Reads sharing molecular identifiers were discarded rather than binned into consensus sequences. MiTCR, run with a Q25 quality threshold and the strictest error-elimination algorithm, handled CDR3 identification, clonotype clustering and error correction. A nonparametric unseen species model with Euler transformation was used to estimate a lower bound on total TCR beta diversity. TCRdb ran its own pipeline on the public reads, namely fastp trimming at Q25 and MiXCR clone calling, and kept in-frame beta chains. CDR3 protein sequences are deduplicated, and each keeps its most common genes and DNA. The V and J calls reflect TCRdb's pipeline rather than the authors' work. This sample lists around 1,600,000 distinct CDR3 sequences; around 40% were detected once. The biggest ten clones account for around 4% of the sample.

The data stem from a study of blood T cells in healthy people across ages (dated by TCRdb to 2015 to 2017). General notes on the study: In model experiments, roughly one uniquely barcoded TCR beta cDNA molecule per two T cells was captured by template switching. The donors were split into four age groups: young (average 16 years), middle-aged (roughly 39), aged (more than 60) and long-lived (under 90). The study measured age-related changes in TCR beta repertoire diversity using deep sequencing normalized with unique cDNA molecular identifiers. To avoid experimental bias, donors of different ages were spread randomly across the sequencing lanes. For two donors (one aged 18 to 30 and one aged 80 or older), the study analyzed two additional independent replicas of 1 million unique cDNA reads from the same blood draw.

The paper's findings and limits, for the study overall: There was a strong correlation between observed TCR beta diversity and the percentage of naive T cells measured by flow cytometry. Estimates of total diversity based on one million sequenced T cells were regarded as lower bounds and as underestimates. As age increased, observed TCR beta diversity per million T cells dropped in a roughly linear way, and a significant reduction was already evident by age about 36. The long-lived group showed more naive CD4+ T cells, fewer expanded clones and increased TCR diversity than the aged group, suggesting age selection. Conclusive comparison of naive and antigen-experienced compartments was prevented by the profiling of bulk unsorted PBMCs. Because donor CMV infection status was unknown, age-related changes in expanded clonotypes were potentially confounded.

Donors were a few dozen systemically healthy Caucasian individuals from Russia aged roughly 6 to 90 years. Each donor gave ten milliliters of peripheral blood, collected into EDTA-treated Vacutainer tubes. Ficoll-Paque density-gradient centrifugation was used to isolate PBMCs, with at least 6 million per sample. Total RNA was extracted from PBMCs with Trizol reagent, with at least 6 micrograms obtained per sample. For every donor, an aliquot of PBMCs went through flow cytometry to measure the percentages of naive CD45RAhigh/CD27high T cells. This clonotype was obtained from a woman aged 18-29 years in good health. Sequencing was carried out using blood.

The DNA sequence is given as TGTGCCAGCACGCTGTACTCTGGAAACACCATATATTTT. Translated, it reads CASTLYSGNTIYF. The chain links TRBV6-1 with TRBJ1-3; the D gene identity is not certain. From cysteine to phenylalanine, the CDR3 is 13 amino acids long. The sequence is cut down to CDR3 DNA, 39 bases in frame from base 1. Sequences MNHNS (CDR1) and SASEGT (CDR2) are obtained from the germline V gene. The V and J ends are trimmed by 7 bases and 0 bases, leaving 7 bases between them.